The present T cell receptor (beta chain) was sequenced within a study of OX40 agonist ivuxolimab in advanced cancers. Study-wide background: Patients were dosed with the agonistic anti-OX40 (CD134) antibody ivuxolimab.

Data came from immunoSEQ multiplex PCR; TCRdb stores just in-frame clones and leaves some out. The data contain about 32,000 clones, 84% of them singletons. This TCR was recovered from an adult with an advanced solid tumor such as melanoma, head and neck, liver or kidney cancer. The sequenced sample was CD4+ or CD8+ T cells sorted from blood, obtained in a trial of the OX40 agonist ivuxolimab.

The CDR3 loop reads CASSLVLGTNEKLFF. In DNA form, the CDR3 reads TGTGCCAGCAGCTTAGTTTTAGGAACTAATGAAAAACTGTTTTTT. The chain employs TRBV7-9 and TRBJ1-4, with unresolved D. The length of the CDR3 is 15 residues. Germline CDR1 SEHNR, CDR2 FQNEAQ (reference sequence). V lost 1 base and J 1 base, leaving 7 bases between the germline ends.